This T cell receptor beta chain was captured by sequencing in a study of shared clonotypes between healthy human individuals. The study drew all its donors from Caucasian adults living in Nashville, Tennessee. Germline CDR1 is MNHEY and CDR2 is SVGAGI. V was clipped by 8 bases and J by 13 bases, with 17 bases between them. The CDR3 runs 11 residues. TCRdb's table, derived via immunoSEQ multiplex PCR, lists solely in-frame clones and lacks some. This table holds roughly 1.5 million clones, 95% to 99% found once. The J gene is TRBJ1-2, the V gene TRBV6-5, with D uncertain. The sample taken for sequencing was naive CD4+ T cells sorted from blood. The subset: CD45RA+ positively selected. This receptor was obtained from a man aged 25 to 40 in good health. CDR3 bases: TGTGCCAGCTCACAAGGGCTGTGGAGCACCTTC. This translates into CASSQGLWSTF.